A single sample is the source of the 4 T cell receptor beta chains below, sequenced in a study of blood T cell repertoires in COVID-19. Profiled with immunoSEQ multiplex PCR; TCRdb holds only in-frame clones, not every one. The sample holds around 140,000 clones; 88% are singletons and the top ten take roughly 1.9%. The sample was peripheral blood. These receptors were collected from a man in his sixties or seventies with acute or convalescent COVID-19.

This sequence joins TRBV12-3 or TRBV12-4 and TRBJ1-2; the D is unclear. The CDR3 covers 12 residues. V was clipped by 8 bases and J by 3 bases, with 10 bases between them. CDR3 protein: CASGEGYYGYTF. The DNA of the CDR3 is TGTGCCAGCGGGGAGGGATACTATGGCTACACCTTC.

The rearrangement links TRBV6-4 to TRBJ1-2, with D tentatively TRBD1 (6 bases). Germline CDR1 and CDR2: MRHNA and SNTAGT. V gave up 0 bases and J gave up 6 bases, with 8 bases separating them. The CDR3 is made up of 13 amino acids. The chain's CDR3 is CASSDSEGDGYTF. For the CDR3, the DNA is TGTGCCAGCAGTGACTCTGAGGGGGATGGCTACACCTTC.

The rearrangement links TRBV5-8 to TRBJ1-6, with a tentative D call TRBD1 (5 bases). The CDR3 runs to 12 residues. Germline values: CDR1 SGHTS, CDR2 YDEGEE. V lost 1 base and J 11 bases, leaving 7 bases between the germline ends. CDR3 protein: CASSLKQAPLHF. CDR3 in DNA: TGTGCCAGCAGCTTGAAACAGGCACCCCTCCACTTT.

This rearrangement joins TRBV24-1 to TRBJ2-1, with D perhaps matching TRBD2 (6 bases). Trimming removed 4 bases from V and 9 bases from J, with 12 bases in between. Germline loops: CDR1 KGHDR, CDR2 SFDVKD. The CDR3 totals 13 residues. The CDR3 region has the DNA TGTGCCACCAGTGACCGGGACTGGAGTGAGCAGTTCTTC. As protein: CATSDRDWSEQFF.